The rows below give T cell receptor beta chains drawn from one sample of a study of blood T cells in healthy people across ages. TCRdb itself ran the 5' RACE reads through MiXCR, one entry per CDR3 protein. The repertoire has approximately 600,000 distinct CDR3 sequences, under 70% of them found once; the top ten carry around 37%. The sequencing sample was made of blood. These receptors all come from a man in his sixties in good health. The CDR3 runs from the conserved cysteine through the conserved F or W.

j_call: TRBJ1-2; v_call: TRBV3-1; cdr3_aa: CASSRRTGLGHYGYTF
j_call: TRBJ2-7; v_call: TRBV12-3/TRBV12-4; cdr3_aa: CASSPGTGNLYEQYF
j_call: TRBJ2-5; v_call: TRBV12-3/TRBV12-4; cdr3_aa: CASSFWRGGETQYF
j_call: TRBJ2-5; v_call: TRBV3-1; cdr3_aa: CASSPPTSDETQYF
j_call: TRBJ2-1; v_call: TRBV5-1; cdr3_aa: CASSFDQGNEQFF
j_call: TRBJ2-5; v_call: TRBV10-3; cdr3_aa: CAGSGDTYQETQYF
j_call: TRBJ2-1; v_call: TRBV7-9; cdr3_aa: CASSGQAADEQFF
j_call: TRBJ2-5; v_call: TRBV5-6; cdr3_aa: CASSLVPANQETQYF
j_call: TRBJ2-6; v_call: TRBV7-9; cdr3_aa: CASSGGAGANVLTF
j_call: TRBJ1-4; v_call: TRBV11-2; cdr3_aa: CASSLPRTAATNEKLFF
j_call: TRBJ2-5; v_call: TRBV7-6; cdr3_aa: CASSLAQRETQYF
j_call: TRBJ2-2; v_call: TRBV25-1; cdr3_aa: CASSSQRAGGAGGLFF
j_call: TRBJ2-5; v_call: TRBV7-9; cdr3_aa: CASSLFYRGHRGTQYF
j_call: TRBJ2-7; v_call: TRBV3-1; cdr3_aa: CASSQDPARGREQYF
j_call: TRBJ2-7; v_call: TRBV2; cdr3_aa: CASSTDISYEQYF
j_call: TRBJ2-1; v_call: TRBV12-3/TRBV12-4; cdr3_aa: CASSLVGGAHNEQFF
j_call: TRBJ1-2; v_call: TRBV10-3; cdr3_aa: CAISEDRDYGYTF
j_call: TRBJ2-1; v_call: TRBV15; cdr3_aa: CATSRVPPNEQFF
j_call: TRBJ2-1; v_call: TRBV10-3; cdr3_aa: CTISEDPLGLADNEQFF
j_call: TRBJ2-5; v_call: TRBV2; cdr3_aa: CASSLTGRGETQYF
j_call: -; v_call: TRBV14; cdr3_aa: CASSPRIGGTQYF
j_call: TRBJ1-2; v_call: TRBV3-1; cdr3_aa: CASSQARGRTEGGYTF
j_call: TRBJ2-1; v_call: TRBV20-1; cdr3_aa: CSAGPWGSPYNEQFF
j_call: TRBJ2-4; v_call: TRBV2; cdr3_aa: CASSSRGAKNIQYF
j_call: TRBJ2-7; v_call: TRBV5-1; cdr3_aa: CASSFRASGGPPYEQYF
j_call: TRBJ2-7; v_call: TRBV5-1; cdr3_aa: CASSLDRAGGTQYF
j_call: TRBJ2-4; v_call: TRBV2; cdr3_aa: CASSADGKGRQYF
j_call: TRBJ1-1; v_call: TRBV20-1; cdr3_aa: CSARASGWTEAFF
j_call: TRBJ2-7; v_call: TRBV20-1; cdr3_aa: CSASTSGEYEQYF
j_call: TRBJ1-1; v_call: TRBV7-6; cdr3_aa: CASSPGLRGDQNTEAFF
j_call: TRBJ1-5; v_call: TRBV27; cdr3_aa: CASSRGRYSNQPQHF